The entry that follows covers one T cell receptor (beta chain) sequence. This specimen comes from a study of blood T cell repertoires in COVID-19. Study as a whole: COVID-19 samples collected from the United States, Italy and Spain covered acute and convalescent phases. PBMCs, B-cell-depleted T cells, or T cells provided the cDNA or gDNA that made up the material.

The CDR3 extends over 13 amino acids. Between the trimmed V and J ends, which lost 0 bases and 7 bases, there was a span of 7 bases. Germline V gene lookup returns CDR1 LGHDT and CDR2 YNNKEL (reference sequence). Per the authors' pipeline: Nucleated cell number was recorded as an estimate derived from reference gene primer amplification. Using immunoSEQ multiplex PCR, the repertoire was profiled, and TCRdb retains in-frame clones only, with some absent. The V and J calls and clone size were taken over from that table, and D and trimming were inferred from the DNA. The data show more than 65,000 clones, 60% to 80% seen once.

The rearrangement links TRBV3-1 (or the pseudogene TRBV3-2) to TRBJ1-5, with D unclear. The sequenced material came from peripheral blood. This sequence was found in a woman aged 55-69 years with acute or convalescent COVID-19. CDR3 amino acids: CASSQDIGQPQHF. The CDR3 DNA is TGTGCCAGCAGCCAAGATATCGGGCAGCCCCAGCATTTT.